This T cell receptor beta chain was found in a study of T cell repertoires in cytomegalovirus infection. TCRdb independently ran MiXCR on the reads; one entry per CDR3 protein. The data hold around 230,000 distinct CDR3 sequences, with approximately 7% observed a single time. This clonotype occurred many times. Trimming removed 3 bases at V and 8 bases at J, with 13 bases between. There are 13 residues in the CDR3. Germline values: CDR1 SGHVS, CDR2 FQNEAQ. The material sequenced was PBMCs. This TCR was sampled from a human donor in good health (CMV status not recorded). Some clones in this sample may be carry-over from other donors' samples. The chain recombines TRBV7-8 with TRBJ1-2; TRBD1 might be the D (6 bases). Here the CDR3 reads CASSFEPGDGYTF. The CDR3 region has the DNA TGTGCCAGCAGCTTCGAACCAGGGGACGGCTACACCTTC.